The sequence of this T cell receptor (beta chain) was determined in a study of T-cell memory formation after mild COVID-19 (dated by TCRdb to the early 2020s). In terms of the full investigation: TCR sequence clusters from the two donors were found to be largely donor specific. The cohort was made up of two young adult volunteers, one female and one male, who were previously healthy. In a couple of donors, T-cell clones that expanded and contracted after mild COVID-19 were followed by sequencing TCRalpha and TCRbeta repertoires longitudinally. Broader findings and caveats from the paper: Whether the second-wave clones peaking on day 37 were SARS-CoV-2 specific was not confirmed. Balanced CD4/CD8 phenotypes were observed for clones contracting from day 15 to 85, whereas a bias towards CD4+ was observed for a second wave of clones expanding from day 15 to 37. The study covered only a couple of mild cases, and larger cohorts including severe cases with pre-infection samples were considered necessary. Contracting CD4+ clones were located mainly in the CM and EM memory subsets, whereas CD8+ clones were found to be enriched in EMRA. Some responding clones were detected in pre-infection memory, which suggested that pre-existing cross-reactive memory T cells had joined the SARS-CoV-2 response.

The junction shows trimming of 1 base on V and 8 bases on J, plus 7 bases between the germline ends. The CDR1 and CDR2 encoded by the germline V gene are SGHDN and FVKESK. CDR3 length: 12 amino acids, cysteine to phenylalanine. CDR3 DNA only is kept here, 36 bases in frame from base 1. PBMCs were isolated by Ficoll-Paque density gradient centrifugation. In the case of this clonotype: Its recognized antigen is unknown. The sample holds no much larger clone one base away, and base qualities are not on file.

The reads were generated on an Illumina NovaSeq 6000. TCRalpha and TCRbeta cDNA libraries were constructed by 5'RACE with constant-segment primers, with sample barcodes and unique molecular identifiers being introduced. Trizol reagent was used to extract RNA from every sample. Library amplification was performed in two PCR steps, and a second sample barcode and Illumina TruSeq adapters were introduced in the second step. Libraries were sequenced on an Illumina NovaSeq with 2 x 150 bp paired-end reads. On the authors' methods: Reads were demultiplexed and collapsed into UMI-guided consensus sequences with migec v1.2.7. With mixcr v2.1.11, UMI consensuses were aligned to TRA and TRB V and J templates and assembled into clonotypes. A clonotype was counted as expanded or contracted only when both edgeR and NoisET called the clonotype significant, with the noise models trained on biological replicates. edgeR calls used a false discovery rate-adjusted p below 0.01 and a log2 fold-change threshold of 1. As an exploratory analysis of dynamics, max-normalized trajectories of the 1000 most abundant clonotypes were examined by PCA with hierarchical clustering. Separately sequenced CD4+ and CD8+ repertoires were used to assign the CD4 or CD8 phenotype of responding clones. In-frame beta chains were kept once TCRdb had trimmed the public reads at Q25 with fastp and called clones with MiXCR. Identical CDR3 proteins give one entry, which carries the most common genes and DNA. None of the V and J calls come from the authors' own analysis; TCRdb made them. The sample contains approximately 410,000 distinct CDR3 sequences, 23% of them found a single time. In total, the top ten clones hold less than 15% of the sample.

The chain is assembled from TRBV14 and TRBJ2-3; no D gene is confidently identified. This receptor was obtained from an adult woman who had mild COVID-19 (a few samples of this study predate the infection). The sample titles of this study are shuffled in the database, so cell type and time point are left out; the donor was told from shared clones. The sequenced sample consisted of PBMCs or a T cell subset sorted from them (not recorded which). The nucleotide sequence reads as follows: TGTGCCAGCAGCCAAGCCTTCCTTACGCAGTATTTT. Translated, this gives CASSQAFLTQYF.